These 30 T cell receptor beta chains were all obtained from the same sample, sequenced in a study of T cell responses to AZD1222 COVID-19 vaccine. Produced via immunoSEQ multiplex PCR; TCRdb's table is partial and in-frame only. This sample has 120,000 to 150,000 clones; over 85% occur once, and the top ten carry 1.5% to 2%. Sample: peripheral blood, taken 28 days after the second AZD1222 dose. The receptors come from an adult who received the AZD1222 COVID-19 vaccine.

The chain combines TRBV6-2 or TRBV6-3 with TRBJ2-5; D is unresolved. Germline V CDR1 and CDR2: MNHEY, SVGEGT. V was clipped by 0 bases and J by 5 bases, with 4 bases between them. The CDR3 sequence is 12 residues long. The CDR3 protein is CASSYSTETQYF. The CDR3 region has the DNA TGTGCCAGCAGTTACTCGACCGAGACCCAGTACTTC.

The chain combines TRBV11-3 with TRBJ2-1, with TRBD1 identical over 8 bases. Germline CDR1 and CDR2: SGHNT and YENEEA. V dropped 5 bases and J dropped 0; count of bases not matched to a gene: 18. CDR3 length equals 20 residues. CDR3 nucleotide sequence: TGTGCCAGCAGCCCAGGCGCTACCACTGGACAGGGAGACTCCTACAATGAGCAGTTCTTC. This encodes CASSPGATTGQGDSYNEQFF.

This chain uses TRBV4-1 with TRBJ2-1; D is possibly TRBD2 (6 bases). Germline V gene data show CDR1 as MGHRA and CDR2 as YSYEKL. The V end was cut by 3 bases, the J end by 5 bases, with 14 bases between. This CDR3 spans 15 amino acids. The CDR3 sequence: CASSHPRLGNNEQFF. DNA of the CDR3: TGCGCCAGCAGCCATCCTAGACTAGGAAACAATGAGCAGTTCTTC.

This clone came up once. This sequence joins TRBV14 and TRBJ1-3, with D uncertain. Per the germline V gene, CDR1 is SGHDN and CDR2 is FVKESK. V was clipped by 0 bases and J by 0 bases, with 9 bases between them. This CDR3 region has 16 residues. Here the CDR3 DNA reads TGTGCCAGCAGCCAAGATGCCAGCATCTCTGGAAACACCATATATTTT. It yields the protein CASSQDASISGNTIYF. Looking up the rest from reference TRBV14 and TRBJ1-3 gives the full variable domain: EAGVTQFPSHSVIEKGQTVTLRCDPISGHDNLYWYRRVMGKEIKFLLHFVKESKQDESGMPNNRFLAERTGGTYSTLKVQPAELEDSGVYFCASSQDASISGNTIYFGEGSWLTVV.

The rearrangement links TRBV7-8 to TRBJ2-2; D might be TRBD2 (5 bases). The CDR3 loop spans 16 amino acids. The V end was cut by 3 bases, the J end by 2 bases, with 13 bases between. Germline CDR1 SGHVS, CDR2 FQNEAQ. Here the CDR3 DNA reads TGTGCCAGCAGCTTCACTAGGGCCTTCAACACCGGGGAGCTGTTTTTT. Amino acids: CASSFTRAFNTGELFF.

The chain couples TRBV7-8 to TRBJ2-7, with 9 bases fitting TRBD2. This CDR3 has 14 amino acids. Germline V CDR1 and CDR2: SGHVS, FQNEAQ. Losses at the gene ends were 4 bases for V and 3 bases for J; bases not matched to a gene: 4. CDR3 DNA sequence: TGTGCCAGCAGCTCGGGGACTAGCTTCTACGAGCAGTACTTC. As protein: CASSSGTSFYEQYF.

V is TRBV18 and J is TRBJ1-5; 8 bases agree with TRBD1. V gave up 3 bases and J gave up 6 bases; unmatched junction bases: 4. The CDR3 loop spans 14 amino acids. Germline V lookup: CDR1 KGHSH, CDR2 LQKENI. For the CDR3, the DNA is TGTGCCAGCTCACCCGGACAGGGAAGTCAGCCCCAGCATTTT. Translating gives CASSPGQGSQPQHF.

This clone was observed a handful of times. The J gene is TRBJ2-7, the V gene TRBV6-1; 8 bases map to TRBD1. This CDR3 has 18 amino acids. Germline values: CDR1 MNHNS, CDR2 SASEGT. V gave up 1 base and J gave up 3 bases; unmatched junction bases: 14. DNA of the CDR3: TGTGCCAGCAGTGAAGGATTCTCACAGGGGGTAAAGTACTACGAGCAGTACTTC. Residues: CASSEGFSQGVKYYEQYF.

The chain is built from TRBV28 and TRBJ1-5; D remains unclear. Trimming stripped 1 base from V and 1 base from J, with 5 bases between. Germline values: CDR1 MDHEN, CDR2 SYDVKM. CDR3 length: 14 amino acids. CDR3 bases: TGTGCCAGCAGTTTATTGGGAAGCAATCAGCCCCAGCATTTT. Translated: CASSLLGSNQPQHF.

The J gene is TRBJ1-4, the V gene TRBV30, with 8 nucleotides matching TRBD1. Germline CDR1 and CDR2: GTSNPN and SVGIG (reference sequence). The CDR3 runs to 15 residues. V lost 1 base and J lost 8; bases outside the gene matches: 9. CDR3 amino acids: CAWSAPGGLGEKLFF. In nucleotides, the CDR3 is TGTGCCTGGAGTGCCCCAGGGGGCTTAGGAGAAAAACTGTTTTTT.

The chain joins TRBV18 to TRBJ2-6, with a tentative D call TRBD1 (6 bases). The CDR3 extends over 18 amino acids. Trimming removed 2 bases from V and 0 bases from J, with 14 bases in between. In germline, CDR1 is KGHSH, CDR2 LQKENI. CDR3 nucleotides: TGTGCCAGCTCACCAGATACAGGGAAGACCTCTGGGGCCAACGTCCTGACTTTC. This codes for CASSPDTGKTSGANVLTF. The full variable domain, rest sourced from reference TRBV18 and TRBJ2-6, is NAGVMQNPRHLVRRRGQEARLRCSPMKGHSHVYWYRQLPEEGLKFMVYLQKENIIDESGMPKERFSAEFPKEGPSILRIQQVVRGDSAAYFCASSPDTGKTSGANVLTFGAGSRLTVL.

This chain connects TRBV9 to TRBJ1-1; D is ambiguous. V dropped 3 bases and J dropped 4 bases, with 13 bases sitting between them. The CDR3 runs to 14 residues. CDR1 is SGDLS, CDR2 YYNGEE, per germline. The chain's CDR3 is CASSAGYPGTEAFF. CDR3 sequence (DNA): TGTGCCAGCAGCGCGGGGTACCCGGGCACTGAAGCTTTCTTT.

The V call is TRBV5-5, the J call TRBJ2-7; 12 positions agree with TRBD2. Germline V gene lookup returns CDR1 SGHKS and CDR2 YYEKEE (reference sequence). The CDR3 has 16 amino acids. Trimming at V came to 4 bases and at J to 2 bases, leaving 7 bases not matched to a gene. The CDR3 region has the DNA TGTGCCAGCAGCACGACGGGACTAGCGGGTACCTACGAGCAGTACTTC. The encoded protein is CASSTTGLAGTYEQYF. Variable domain in full (rest from reference TRBV5-5 and TRBJ2-7): DAGVTQSPTHLIKTRGQQVTLRCSPISGHKSVSWYQQVLGQGPQFIFQYYEKEERGRGNFPDRFSARQFPNYSSELNVNALLLGDSALYLCASSTTGLAGTYEQYFGPGTRLTVT.

The V gene is TRBV6-5, the J gene TRBJ2-7; a weak D match, TRBD2 (5 bases). Deletions cut 7 bases from V and 9 bases from J, with 16 bases between. The V gene's germline CDR1 is MNHEY and CDR2 SVGAGI. The CDR3 extends over 12 amino acids. The CDR3 loop reads CASTSGLDGQYF. CDR3 sequence (DNA): TGTGCCAGCACCTCAGGACTGGACGGGCAGTACTTC.

The chain couples TRBV6-5 to TRBJ1-1; the D gene is possibly TRBD1 (5 bases). Germline loops: CDR1 MNHEY, CDR2 SVGAGI. V lost 8 bases and J 7 bases, leaving 17 bases between the germline ends. The CDR3 spans 13 residues. The CDR3 loop is CASSYQGAYEAFF. The CDR3, as DNA: TGTGCCAGCTCCTACCAAGGGGCGTATGAAGCTTTCTTT.

This chain links TRBV7-8 with TRBJ2-7, with 8 bases that match TRBD1. Germline trimming cut 1 base from V and 0 bases from J; bases unmatched to any gene: 2. Germline-derived CDR1 and CDR2 are SGHVS and FQNEAQ. This CDR3 is built from 15 residues. The CDR3 sequence: CASSLGQGYSYEQYF. The CDR3 DNA reads TGTGCCAGCAGCTTAGGACAGGGGTACTCCTACGAGCAGTACTTC.

The chain is built from TRBV27 and TRBJ2-3, with TRBD1 as a possible D gene (6 bases). The V end lost 3 bases, the J end lost 1 base, and 11 bases lay between the germline ends. The CDR3 loop spans 15 amino acids. The germline V gene has CDR1 MNHEY and CDR2 SMNVEV (reference sequence). CDR3 residues: CASSFWDKGTDTQYF. CDR3 coding DNA: TGTGCCAGCAGTTTTTGGGACAAAGGCACAGATACGCAGTATTTT.

The chain carries TRBV5-1 and TRBJ2-1; TRBD1 matches 7 bases. CDR1 and CDR2 from the germline V gene are SGHRS and YFSETQ. V gave up 4 bases and J gave up 9 bases; unmatched junction bases: 10. The CDR3 sequence is 14 residues long. The CDR3 DNA is TGCGCCAGCAGCCCGGGACAGAGCGACAGTGAGCAGTTCTTC. Encoded protein: CASSPGQSDSEQFF.

The chain has TRBV2 and TRBJ1-2, with 7 bases lining up with TRBD1. CDR1 and CDR2 from the germline V gene are SNHLY and FYNNEI. The V and J ends lost 5 bases and 5 bases, in that order; junction bases with no gene match: 14. CDR3 length equals 16 residues. CDR3 nucleotide sequence: TGTGCCAGCAGTCGGGCCCGGGACAGACAGCTATATGGCTACACCTTC. As protein: CASSRARDRQLYGYTF.

The genes are TRBV2 and TRBJ2-7; possibly TRBD2 for D (5 bases). The CDR3 runs 13 residues. With 10 bases removed from V and 3 bases from J, the gap between germline ends came to 16 bases. Germline V gene data show CDR1 as SNHLY and CDR2 as FYNNEI. CDR3 nucleotides: TGTGCCACCCTGGGTAGCGACGACTACGAGCAGTACTTC. Translated, it gives CATLGSDDYEQYF. Looking up the rest from reference TRBV2 and TRBJ2-7 gives the full variable domain: EPEVTQTPSHQVTQMGQEVILRCVPISNHLYFYWYRQILGQKVEFLVSFYNNEISEKSEIFDDQFSVERPDGSNFTLKIRSTKLEDSAMYFCATLGSDDYEQYFGPGTRLTVT.

In this sample, this clone turned up once. The rearrangement uses TRBV30 and TRBJ1-4; 10 bases match TRBD1. This CDR3 is built from 12 residues. CDR1 is GTSNPN, CDR2 SVGIG, per germline (reference sequence). The CDR3 here is CAWDRGDEKLFF. The CDR3 coding sequence is TGTGCATGGGACAGGGGCGATGAAAAACTGTTTTTT.

This chain connects TRBV10-3 to TRBJ2-1; no firm D call. The CDR3 is 16 amino acids. The V gene lost 0 bases and the J gene lost 0 bases, with 9 bases spanning the gap. Germline loops: CDR1 ENHRY, CDR2 SYGVKD. Written as DNA, the CDR3 is TGTGCCATCAGTGAGTCGGGCGCCAGCTCCTACAATGAGCAGTTCTTC. This translates into CAISESGASSYNEQFF.

This chain uses TRBV19 with TRBJ2-1; tentative D call: TRBD2 (5 bases). V lost 4 bases, J lost 6 bases, and 10 bases lay in between. The CDR3 extends over 13 amino acids. Germline V lookup: CDR1 LNHDA, CDR2 SQIVND (reference sequence). DNA for the CDR3: TGTGCCAGTAGTAAGTTGGCGGGCAATGAGCAGTTCTTC. Protein product: CASSKLAGNEQFF.

CDR3 coding DNA: TGTGCCAGCAGCCAAGAGGAAGTGAGCGGGGATCAGCCCCAGCATTTT. It translates to CASSQEEVSGDQPQHF. The J gene is TRBJ1-5, the V gene TRBV3-1 (or the pseudogene TRBV3-2); D unresolved. V dropped 0 bases and J dropped 5 bases, with 14 bases sitting between them. The CDR3 has 16 amino acids. The germline CDR1 and CDR2 sequences are LGHDT and YNNKEL (reference sequence).

The chain employs TRBV28 and TRBJ1-1; a possible D gene is TRBD1 (6 bases). CDR3 length equals 16 residues. V was pared by 2 bases and J by 0 bases, with 13 bases between. Per germline, CDR1 MDHEN and CDR2 SYDVKM. In DNA form, the CDR3 reads TGTGCCAGCAGTTTACCCCAAGGACAGCTGAACACTGAAGCTTTCTTT. This codes for CASSLPQGQLNTEAFF.

The rearrangement links TRBV6-1 to TRBJ1-1, with 10 bases identical to TRBD1. Losses at the gene ends were 2 bases for V and 0 bases for J; bases not matched to a gene: 9. This CDR3 region has 18 residues. Germline assignment: CDR1 MNHNS and CDR2 SASEGT. The CDR3, as DNA: TGTGCCAGCAGTGAACCCGGGACAGGGGACTACATGAACACTGAAGCTTTCTTT. Amino acid sequence: CASSEPGTGDYMNTEAFF.

The genes are TRBV10-3 and TRBJ1-2; no clear D. Trimming left V 0 bases short and J 0 bases short, with 8 bases between. The CDR3 sequence is 15 residues long. CDR1 ENHRY and CDR2 SYGVKD come from the germline V gene. CDR3 loop: CAISESGGANYGYTF. The CDR3 region has the DNA TGTGCCATCAGTGAGTCAGGCGGAGCTAACTATGGCTACACCTTC.

V usage is TRBV7-2 and J usage is TRBJ1-2; 7 bases map to TRBD1. The length of the CDR3 is 16 residues. Germline V gives CDR1 SGHTA, CDR2 FQGNSA. The V segment lost 5 bases and the J segment 8 bases; nucleotides outside the gene matches: 17. The chain's CDR3 is CASSLTPRDSSGGYTF. CDR3 nucleotides: TGTGCCAGCAGCCTTACCCCAAGGGACAGCTCGGGAGGCTACACCTTC.

This clone was seen a single time. This rearrangement joins TRBV28 to TRBJ2-3, with 9 bases lining up with TRBD1. The CDR3 extends over 15 amino acids. Germline V gives CDR1 MDHEN, CDR2 SYDVKM. After removal of 4 bases from V and 2 bases from J, the junction contained 4 bases not matched to a gene. CDR3 nucleotides: TGTGCCAGCAGTTGGGACAGGGACCTCACAGATACGCAGTATTTT. Amino acids: CASSWDRDLTDTQYF.

V and J are TRBV6-2 or TRBV6-3 and TRBJ2-5; 10 bases agree with TRBD2. Per the germline V gene, CDR1 is MNHEY and CDR2 is SVGEGT. CDR3 length: 17 residues. V lost 2 bases to trimming and J lost 5 bases; unmatched junction nucleotides: 11. The DNA of the CDR3 is TGTGCCAGCAGTTACGGCCGACTAGCGGGCGTTGGGGAGACCCAGTACTTC. This encodes CASSYGRLAGVGETQYF.